This T cell receptor (beta chain) was obtained from a study of shared clonotypes between healthy human individuals. General observations from the study: Non-shared clonotypes had lower generation probabilities than those shared by all four donors. Naive subsets tended to show greater estimated richness than memory subsets. Sampling involved blood alone; tissue repertoires likely differ.

Sequencing was performed with immunoSEQ multiplex PCR; in TCRdb, only in-frame clones are kept and a portion is missing. Here the sample spans about 1.5 million clones, approximately 98% being singletons. This clone was observed a few times. As yet, its antigen is unknown. Germline V gene sequence: CDR1 MGHRA, CDR2 YSYEKL. Trimming shortened V by 3 bases and J by 0 bases, and 8 bases separated the two germline ends. The length of the CDR3 is 14 residues. The chain uses TRBV4-1 and TRBJ1-1, with no clear D. The specimen was naive CD4+ T cells sorted from blood. Indicated subset: CD45RA+ positively selected. The sequence came from a man in his thirties or forties in good health. CDR3 DNA: TGCGCCAGCAGCCATCCGGGGATGAACACTGAAGCTTTCTTT. Protein product: CASSHPGMNTEAFF.